Listed below are T cell receptor beta chains from one sample, sequenced in a study of cytomegalovirus exposure and HLA in healthy donors. Sequencing used immunoSEQ multiplex PCR; TCRdb keeps in-frame clones, though not all of them. This table holds about 120,000 clones, about 59% found once. Sample: PBMCs. These receptors all stem from a woman between 35 and 50 years old in good health and CMV-seropositive. Each CDR3 is given with its conserved first and last residue. The D gene is left open where the match is weak. Clone size is not always given. Where it is, it says once, few, many or a class for expanded clones.

>TRBV7-8|once|TRBD1|TRBJ1-1
TGTGCCAGCAGCATGACAGGGGATCGGGACACTGAAGCTTTCTTT
CASSMTGDRDTEAFF
>TRBV5-4|-|TRBD2|TRBJ2-2
TGTGCCAGCAGCCCGACTAGCGGGAACACCGGGGAGCTGTTTTTT
CASSPTSGNTGELFF
>TRBV19|-|TRBD2|TRBJ2-2
TGTGCCAGCGCGCCGGGACTAGCCTATCCCGGGGAGCTGTTTTTT
CASAPGLAYPGELFF
>TRBV29-1|-|-|TRBJ2-7
TGCAGCGTTGGGACGGGATCGTTCCTCGAGCAGTACTTC
CSVGTGSFLEQYF
>TRBV7-2|-|-|TRBJ1-2
TGTGCCAGCAGCCCGGGAGGGGGGGTCTTCGAGGGCTACACCTTC
CASSPGGGVFEGYTF
>TRBV25-1|few|-|TRBJ1-2
TGTGCCAGCAGTGAAGGCGGAGGAGGCTACACCTTC
CASSEGGGGYTF
>TRBV5-4|few|TRBD2|TRBJ2-5
TGTGCCAGCAGTTCCGGGACTAGACACGAAGAGCAGTACTTC
CASSSGTRHEEQYF
>TRBV27|-|TRBD2|TRBJ2-3
TGTGCCAGCAGATGGTTAACCGGGACTAGCGGGAGACCAAACACAGATACGCAGTATTTT
CASRWLTGTSGRPNTDTQYF
>TRBV5-6|-|TRBD2|TRBJ2-1
TGTGCCAGCAGCCCGGGACTAGCGGGAGGCAATGAGCAGTTCTTC
CASSPGLAGGNEQFF
>TRBV25-1|-|-|TRBJ2-1
TGTGCCAGCAGTGAATACGGCGGGGTCGATGAGCAGTTCTTC
CASSEYGGVDEQFF
>TRBV10-3|-|-|TRBJ2-7
TGTGCCATCAGTGATATGAGGGACGAGCAGTACTTC
CAISDMRDEQYF
>TRBV11-2|once|-|TRBJ1-2
TGTGCCAGCAGCTTATCCCCGACGGATTCAGGAGGCTACACCTTC
CASSLSPTDSGGYTF
>TRBV4-3|-|TRBD1|TRBJ1-6
TGCGCCAGCAGCCAAGTCGACAGGGGGCTCGGTTCACCCCTCCACTTT
CASSQVDRGLGSPLHF
>TRBV10-3|once|TRBD1|TRBJ1-2
TGTGCCATCAGTGAGGAGCCCCCCGACAGGGTTGGGGGCTACACCTTC
CAISEEPPDRVGGYTF
>TRBV7-9|-|TRBD1|TRBJ1-2
TGTGCCAGCAGCTTAAGGGACAGGTCTACTAACTATGGCTACACCTTC
CASSLRDRSTNYGYTF
>TRBV5-1|few|-|TRBJ1-1
TGCGCCAGCAGCCCGAGGCAGGGCTTGGAAGCTTTCTTT
CASSPRQGLEAFF
>TRBV7-9|-|-|TRBJ2-1
TGTGCCAGCAGCCCGGGCTCCTACAATGAGCAGTTCTTC
CASSPGSYNEQFF
>TRBV6-4|-|TRBD1|TRBJ1-1
TGTGCCAGCAGGGGACAGGGGGTAGCTTTCTTT
CASRGQGVAFF
>TRBV7-9|-|TRBD2|TRBJ2-1
TGTGCCAGCAGAGGAAGCGGGAGGGTACCATACAATGAGCAGTTCTTC
CASRGSGRVPYNEQFF
>TRBV29-1|-|-|TRBJ2-3
TGCAGCGTTGAATCGAGCGTCAGTCTGACAGATACGCAGTATTTT
CSVESSVSLTDTQYF
>TRBV5-1|-|-|TRBJ1-1
TGCGCCAGCAGCTTCCCAGAGAACACTGAAGCTTTCTTT
CASSFPENTEAFF
>TRBV25-1|-|TRBD1|TRBJ2-7
TGTGCCAGCAGTGAGGGACAGGGGGCACGCGAGCAGTACTTC
CASSEGQGAREQYF
>TRBV27|-|TRBD2|TRBJ2-2
TGTGCCAGCAGTTTGGAACTAGCGGCTAACACCGGGGAGCTGTTTTTT
CASSLELAANTGELFF
>TRBV7-9|-|TRBD1|TRBJ2-2
TGTTCCAGCAGGGATACCGGGACAGGGTTTGACGGGGAGCTGTTTTTT
CSSRDTGTGFDGELFF
>TRBV9|-|-|TRBJ1-3
TGTGCCAGCAGCGTAGATCTGCAACGGTCCTCTGGAAACACCATATATTTT
CASSVDLQRSSGNTIYF
>TRBV7-6|once|TRBD1|TRBJ2-7
TGTGCCAGCAGCCGGGACAGCTCCTACGAGCAGTACTTC
CASSRDSSYEQYF
>TRBV9|few|TRBD2|TRBJ2-1
TGTGCCAGTGGAGGGGAGGGCTCCTACAATGAGCAGTTCTTC
CASGGEGSYNEQFF
>TRBV4-2|-|TRBD2|TRBJ2-7
TGTGCCAGCAGCCAGGAAACAAAAGCGGGAGGATTGAGGGAGCAGTACTTC
CASSQETKAGGLREQYF
>TRBV29-1|-|-|TRBJ2-3
TGCAGCGTTGGTAGAGCTTGGGGCGACACAGATACGCAGTATTTT
CSVGRAWGDTDTQYF
>TRBV7-2|-|-|TRBJ1-1
TGTGCCAGCAGCTTAGGTCCACAGGGAGCAAACACTGAAGCTTTCTTT
CASSLGPQGANTEAFF
>TRBV5-1|-|-|TRBJ2-7
TGCGCCAGCAGCTTGGCAGGGTACCCCGAGCAGTACTTC
CASSLAGYPEQYF
>TRBV9|-|-|TRBJ2-3
TGTGCCACAACAACTGGGAGTAGTTTTACAGATACGCAGTATTTT
CATTTGSSFTDTQYF
>TRBV2|-|-|TRBJ2-5
TGTGCCAGCAGTAGGAAGGGGGAGACCCAGTACTTC
CASSRKGETQYF
>TRBV9|-|TRBD2|TRBJ2-3
TGTGCCAGCAGCGTAGTAGCGGGAGGGAGGGCAGATACGCAGTATTTT
CASSVVAGGRADTQYF
>TRBV6-4|-|-|TRBJ1-1
TGTGCCAGCAGCCTTGACTTGAACACTGAAGCTTTCTTT
CASSLDLNTEAFF
>TRBV7-3|few|-|TRBJ2-3
TGTGCCAGCAGCTTATCCCGGGATACGCAGTATTTT
CASSLSRDTQYF
>TRBV14|-|TRBD2|TRBJ2-5
TGTGCCAGCAGCCACCTGGGACTAGCGGGCGCGGGGGAGCAGTACTTC
CASSHLGLAGAGEQYF
>TRBV5-1|once|-|TRBJ1-2
TGCGCCAGCAGCCCTGACAGACCCTATGGCTACACCTTC
CASSPDRPYGYTF
>TRBV29-1|few|TRBD1|TRBJ2-3
TGCAGCGCCCTGGACAGGTTCTCAGATACGCAGTATTTT
CSALDRFSDTQYF
>TRBV6-5|-|TRBD2|TRBJ2-3
TGTGCCAGCAGTTACCGCGGGAGGACAGATACGCAGTATTTT
CASSYRGRTDTQYF
>TRBV27|-|TRBD1|TRBJ2-1
TGTGCCAGCAAAGGGACAGTCTCTTCCTACAATGAGCAGTTCTTC
CASKGTVSSYNEQFF
>TRBV18|few|-|TRBJ2-3
TGTGCCAGCTCCTGGACAGCTAGCACAGATACGCAGTATTTT
CASSWTASTDTQYF